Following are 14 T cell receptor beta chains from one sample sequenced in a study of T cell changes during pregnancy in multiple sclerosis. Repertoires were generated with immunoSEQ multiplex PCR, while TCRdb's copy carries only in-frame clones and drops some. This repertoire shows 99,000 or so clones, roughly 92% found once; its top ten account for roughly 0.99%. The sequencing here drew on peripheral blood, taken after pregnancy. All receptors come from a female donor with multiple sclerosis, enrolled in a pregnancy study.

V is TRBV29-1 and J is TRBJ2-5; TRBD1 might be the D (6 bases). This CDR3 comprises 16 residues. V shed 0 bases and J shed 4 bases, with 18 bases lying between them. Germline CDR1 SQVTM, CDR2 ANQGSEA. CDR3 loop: CSVEDLNTGLRETQYF. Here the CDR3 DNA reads TGCAGCGTTGAAGACTTGAATACAGGGCTGAGAGAGACCCAGTACTTC.

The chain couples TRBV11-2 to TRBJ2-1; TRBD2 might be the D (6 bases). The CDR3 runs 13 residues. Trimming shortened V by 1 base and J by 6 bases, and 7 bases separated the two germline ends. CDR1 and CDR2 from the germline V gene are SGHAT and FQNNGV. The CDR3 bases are TGTGCCAGCAGCTTAGTGGGGGGCAATGAGCAGTTCTTC. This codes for CASSLVGGNEQFF.

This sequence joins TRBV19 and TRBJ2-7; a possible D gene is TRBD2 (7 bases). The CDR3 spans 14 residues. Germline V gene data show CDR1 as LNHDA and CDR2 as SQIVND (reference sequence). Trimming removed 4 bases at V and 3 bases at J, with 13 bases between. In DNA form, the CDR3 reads TGTGCCAGTAGTAGCGCGGGGGCTGGCTACGAGCAGTACTTC. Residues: CASSSAGAGYEQYF.

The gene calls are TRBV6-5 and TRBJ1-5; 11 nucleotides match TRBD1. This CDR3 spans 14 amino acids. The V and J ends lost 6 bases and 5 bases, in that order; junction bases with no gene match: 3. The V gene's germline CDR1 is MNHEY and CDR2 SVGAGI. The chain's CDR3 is CASSRTGGDQPQHF. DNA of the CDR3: TGTGCCAGCAGCAGGACAGGGGGCGATCAGCCCCAGCATTTT.

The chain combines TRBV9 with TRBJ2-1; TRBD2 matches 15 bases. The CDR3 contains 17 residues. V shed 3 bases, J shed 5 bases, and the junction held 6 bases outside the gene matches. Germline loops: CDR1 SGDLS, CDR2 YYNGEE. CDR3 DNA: TGTGCCAGCAGCGGGACTAGCGGGAGGGCCGGGAACAATGAGCAGTTCTTC. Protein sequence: CASSGTSGRAGNNEQFF.

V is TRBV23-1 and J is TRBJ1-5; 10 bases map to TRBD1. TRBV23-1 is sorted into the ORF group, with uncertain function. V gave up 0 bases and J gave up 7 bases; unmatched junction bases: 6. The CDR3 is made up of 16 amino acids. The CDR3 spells CASSQSDRGKGQPQHF. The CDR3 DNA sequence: TGCGCCAGCAGTCAATCGGACAGGGGGAAGGGACAGCCCCAGCATTTT.

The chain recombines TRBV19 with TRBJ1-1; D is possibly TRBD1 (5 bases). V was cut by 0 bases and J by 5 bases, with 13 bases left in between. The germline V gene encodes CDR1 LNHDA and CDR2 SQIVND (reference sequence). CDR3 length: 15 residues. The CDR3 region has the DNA TGTGCCAGTAGTATAGAGGAACCCTACAGGACTGAAGCTTTCTTT. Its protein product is CASSIEEPYRTEAFF.

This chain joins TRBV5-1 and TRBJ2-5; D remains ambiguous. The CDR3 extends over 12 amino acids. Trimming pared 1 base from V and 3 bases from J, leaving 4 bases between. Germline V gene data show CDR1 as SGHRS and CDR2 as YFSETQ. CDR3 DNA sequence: TGCGCCAGCAGCTTGACAGAAGAGACCCAGTACTTC. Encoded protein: CASSLTEETQYF.

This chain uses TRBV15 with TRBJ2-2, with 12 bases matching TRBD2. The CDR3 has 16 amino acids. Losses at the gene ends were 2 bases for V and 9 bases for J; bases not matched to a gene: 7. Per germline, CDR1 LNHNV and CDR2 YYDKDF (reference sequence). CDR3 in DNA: TGTGCCACCAGCAGACCTAGACTAGCGGGAGTCCGGGAGCTGTTTTTT. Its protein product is CATSRPRLAGVRELFF.

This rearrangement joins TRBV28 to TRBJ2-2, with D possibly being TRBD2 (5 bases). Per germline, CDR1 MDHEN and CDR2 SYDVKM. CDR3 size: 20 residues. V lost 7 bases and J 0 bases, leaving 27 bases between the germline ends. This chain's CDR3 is CASILTHPRGLAANTGELFF. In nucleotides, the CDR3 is TGTGCCAGCATCCTTACCCATCCCCGAGGACTGGCCGCGAACACCGGGGAGCTGTTTTTT.

This chain's CDR3 is CASSPNLAAVDEQYF. CDR3 nucleotide sequence: TGTGCCAGCAGTCCGAATCTAGCTGCCGTCGACGAGCAGTACTTC. The J gene is TRBJ2-7, the V gene TRBV27; tentatively, D is TRBD2 (5 bases). The CDR3 runs 15 residues. Germline lookup yields CDR1 MNHEY and CDR2 SMNVEV (reference sequence). With 5 bases removed from V and 5 bases from J, the gap between germline ends came to 19 bases.

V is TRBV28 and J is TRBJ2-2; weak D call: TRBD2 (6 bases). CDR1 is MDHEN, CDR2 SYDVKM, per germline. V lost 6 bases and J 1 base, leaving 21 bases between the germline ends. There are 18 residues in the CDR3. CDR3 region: CASSPLVYTGENTGELFF. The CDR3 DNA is TGTGCCAGCAGCCCACTGGTCTATACGGGAGAGAACACCGGGGAGCTGTTTTTT.

CDR3 sequence: CASSIESRVGTEAFF. CDR3 bases: TGTGCCAGTAGTATAGAATCCAGGGTGGGCACTGAAGCTTTCTTT. V and J are TRBV19 and TRBJ1-1; TRBD1 is a possible D gene (5 bases). This CDR3 contains 15 residues. CDR1 is LNHDA and CDR2 is SQIVND in the germline V gene (reference sequence). The germline V and J ends were trimmed by 0 bases and 4 bases, with 12 bases remaining between them.

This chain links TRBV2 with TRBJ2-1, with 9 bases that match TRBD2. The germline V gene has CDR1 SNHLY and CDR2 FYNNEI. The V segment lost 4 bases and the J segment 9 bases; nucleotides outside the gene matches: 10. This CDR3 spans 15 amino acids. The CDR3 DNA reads TGTGCCAGCAGTGTCTTAGCGGGAGATCAGGGTGAGCAGTTCTTC. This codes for CASSVLAGDQGEQFF.